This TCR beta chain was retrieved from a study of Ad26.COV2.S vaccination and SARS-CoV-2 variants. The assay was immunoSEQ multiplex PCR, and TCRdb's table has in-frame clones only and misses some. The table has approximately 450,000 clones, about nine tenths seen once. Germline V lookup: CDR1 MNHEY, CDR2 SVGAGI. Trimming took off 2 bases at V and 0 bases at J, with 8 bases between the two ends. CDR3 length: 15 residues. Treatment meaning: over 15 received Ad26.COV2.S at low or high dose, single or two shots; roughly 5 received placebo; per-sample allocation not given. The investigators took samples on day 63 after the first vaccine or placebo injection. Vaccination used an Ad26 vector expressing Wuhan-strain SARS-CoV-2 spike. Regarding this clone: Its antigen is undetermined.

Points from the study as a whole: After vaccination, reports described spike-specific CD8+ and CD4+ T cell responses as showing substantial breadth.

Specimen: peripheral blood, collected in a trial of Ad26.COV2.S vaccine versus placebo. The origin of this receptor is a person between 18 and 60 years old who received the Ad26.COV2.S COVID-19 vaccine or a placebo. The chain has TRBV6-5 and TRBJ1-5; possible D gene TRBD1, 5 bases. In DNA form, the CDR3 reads TGTGCCAGCAGTTACGGGCAGGGTAGCAATCAGCCCCAGCATTTT. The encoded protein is CASSYGQGSNQPQHF.